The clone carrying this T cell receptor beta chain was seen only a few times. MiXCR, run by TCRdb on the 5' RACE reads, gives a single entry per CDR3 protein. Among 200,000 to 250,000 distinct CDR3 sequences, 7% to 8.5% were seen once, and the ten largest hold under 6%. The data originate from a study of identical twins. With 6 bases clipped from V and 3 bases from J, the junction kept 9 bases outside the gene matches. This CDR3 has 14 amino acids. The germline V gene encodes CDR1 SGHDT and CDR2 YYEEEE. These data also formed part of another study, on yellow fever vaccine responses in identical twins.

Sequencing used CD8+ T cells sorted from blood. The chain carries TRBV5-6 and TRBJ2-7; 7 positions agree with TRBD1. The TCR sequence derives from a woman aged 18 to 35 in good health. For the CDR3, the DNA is TGTGCCAGCACCGGGGACAGCCGATACTACGAGCAGTACGTC. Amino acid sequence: CASTGDSRYYEQYV.